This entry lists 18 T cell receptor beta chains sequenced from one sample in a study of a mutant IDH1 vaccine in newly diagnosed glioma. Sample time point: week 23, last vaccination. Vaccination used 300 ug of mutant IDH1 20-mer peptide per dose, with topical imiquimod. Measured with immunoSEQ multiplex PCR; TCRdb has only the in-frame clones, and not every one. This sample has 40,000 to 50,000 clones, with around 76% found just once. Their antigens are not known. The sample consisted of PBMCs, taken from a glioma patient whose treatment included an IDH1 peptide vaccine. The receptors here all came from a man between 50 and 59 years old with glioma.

The CDR3 DNA is TGTGCCAGTAGTATAGTTCCGGGGGCCGTCGGTCAGCCCCAGCATTTT. It encodes CASSIVPGAVGQPQHF. This chain joins TRBV19 and TRBJ1-5; the D gene is possibly TRBD1 (6 bases). This CDR3 spans 16 amino acids. With 1 base removed from V and 6 bases from J, the gap between germline ends came to 16 bases. Germline values: CDR1 LNHDA, CDR2 SQIVND (reference sequence).

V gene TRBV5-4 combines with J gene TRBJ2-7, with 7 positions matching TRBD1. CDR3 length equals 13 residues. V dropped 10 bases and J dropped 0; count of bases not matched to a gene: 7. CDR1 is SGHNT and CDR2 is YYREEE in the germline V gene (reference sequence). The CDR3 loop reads CALGGGNSYEQYF. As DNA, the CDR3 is TGTGCCCTAGGGGGCGGTAACTCCTACGAGCAGTACTTC.

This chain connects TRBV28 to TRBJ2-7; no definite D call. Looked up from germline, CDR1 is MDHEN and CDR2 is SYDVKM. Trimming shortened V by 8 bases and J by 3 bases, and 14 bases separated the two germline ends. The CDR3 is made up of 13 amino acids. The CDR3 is CASQTGFLYEQYF. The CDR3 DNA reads TGTGCCAGCCAGACCGGGTTTCTCTACGAGCAGTACTTC. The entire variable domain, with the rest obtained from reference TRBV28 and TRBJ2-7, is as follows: DVKVTQSSRYLVKRTGEKVFLECVQDMDHENMFWYRQDPGLGLRLIYFSYDVKMKEKGDIPEGYSVSREKKERFSLILESASTNQTSMYLCASQTGFLYEQYFGPGTRLTVT.

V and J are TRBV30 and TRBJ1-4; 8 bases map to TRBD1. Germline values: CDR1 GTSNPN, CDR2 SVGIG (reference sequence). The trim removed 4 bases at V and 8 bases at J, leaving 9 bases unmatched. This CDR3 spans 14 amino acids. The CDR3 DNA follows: TGTGCCTGGACCAAACAGGGGGAGCAAGAAAAACTGTTTTTT. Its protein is CAWTKQGEQEKLFF.

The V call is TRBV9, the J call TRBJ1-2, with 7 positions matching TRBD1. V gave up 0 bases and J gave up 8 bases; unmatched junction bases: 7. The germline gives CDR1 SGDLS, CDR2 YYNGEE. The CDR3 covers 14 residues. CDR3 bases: TGTGCCAGCAGCGTAGCCCCAGACAGGGACGGCTACACCTTC. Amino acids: CASSVAPDRDGYTF.

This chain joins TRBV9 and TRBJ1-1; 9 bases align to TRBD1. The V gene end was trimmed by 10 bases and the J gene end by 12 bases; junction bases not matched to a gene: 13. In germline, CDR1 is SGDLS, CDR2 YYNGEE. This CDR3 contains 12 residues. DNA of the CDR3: TGTGCCTCTCAAGATGGGACAGGGTTCACTTTCTTT. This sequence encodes CASQDGTGFTFF.

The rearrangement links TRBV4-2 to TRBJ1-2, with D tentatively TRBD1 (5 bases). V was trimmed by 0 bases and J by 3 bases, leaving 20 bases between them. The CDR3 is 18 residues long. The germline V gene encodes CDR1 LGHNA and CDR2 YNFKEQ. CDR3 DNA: TGTGCCAGCAGCCAAGAAGTGGGAATGGGGGGATTTGACTATGGCTACACCTTC. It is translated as CASSQEVGMGGFDYGYTF.

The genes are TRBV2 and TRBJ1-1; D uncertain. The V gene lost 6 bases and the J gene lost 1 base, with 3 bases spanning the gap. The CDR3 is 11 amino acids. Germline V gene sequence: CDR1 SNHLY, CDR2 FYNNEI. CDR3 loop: CASSRNTEAFF. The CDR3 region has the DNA TGTGCCAGCAGCCGGAACACTGAAGCTTTCTTT.

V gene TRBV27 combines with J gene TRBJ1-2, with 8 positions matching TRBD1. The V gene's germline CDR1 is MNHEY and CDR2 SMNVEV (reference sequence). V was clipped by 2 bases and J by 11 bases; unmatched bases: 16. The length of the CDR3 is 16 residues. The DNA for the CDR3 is TGTGCCAGCAGTTTAGGGGGCCTAGGGGTCGACAGGGGTTACACCTTC. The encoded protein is CASSLGGLGVDRGYTF.

The CDR3 region has the DNA TGTGCCAGCAGGATAGACAGGGCGGTAACTGAAGCTTTCTTT. Amino acids: CASRIDRAVTEAFF. The V call is TRBV11-1, the J call TRBJ1-1; TRBD1 agrees at 7 bases. Trimming cost V 6 bases and J 5 bases; bases outside gene matches: 9. Germline V lookup: CDR1 SGHAT, CDR2 FQDESV (reference sequence). CDR3 length equals 14 residues.

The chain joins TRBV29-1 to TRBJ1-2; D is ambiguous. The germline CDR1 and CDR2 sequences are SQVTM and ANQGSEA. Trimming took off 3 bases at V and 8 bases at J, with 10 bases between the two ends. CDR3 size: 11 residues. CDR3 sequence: CSVEMYEGYTF. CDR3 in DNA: TGCAGCGTTGAGATGTATGAAGGCTACACCTTC.

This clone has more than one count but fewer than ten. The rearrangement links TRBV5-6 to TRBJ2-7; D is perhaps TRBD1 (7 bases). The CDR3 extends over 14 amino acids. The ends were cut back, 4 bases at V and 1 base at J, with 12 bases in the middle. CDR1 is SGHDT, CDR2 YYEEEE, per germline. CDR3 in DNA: TGTGCCAGCAGCGCGGGACAGAGGTCCTACGAGCAGTACTTC. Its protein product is CASSAGQRSYEQYF.

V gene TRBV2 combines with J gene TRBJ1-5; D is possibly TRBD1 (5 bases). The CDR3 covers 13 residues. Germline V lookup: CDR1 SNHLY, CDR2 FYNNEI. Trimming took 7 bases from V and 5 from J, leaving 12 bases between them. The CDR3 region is CASKRGEDQPQHF. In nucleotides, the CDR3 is TGTGCCAGCAAAAGGGGAGAGGATCAGCCCCAGCATTTT.

CDR3 nucleotides: TGCAGCGTTGAGTCACTAGTCCTGAGCAATGAGCAGTTCTTC. As protein: CSVESLVLSNEQFF. V gene TRBV29-1 combines with J gene TRBJ2-1; maybe TRBD2 (5 bases). The germline V gene encodes CDR1 SQVTM and CDR2 ANQGSEA. This CDR3 has 14 amino acids. Trimming cost V 3 bases and J 6 bases, with 15 bases left between them.

For the CDR3, the DNA is TGTGCCAGCAGTGTAACCAACACTGAAGCTTTCTTT. Amino acids: CASSVTNTEAFF. The chain employs TRBV2 and TRBJ1-1; unclear D gene. The CDR3 loop spans 12 amino acids. Germline CDR1 reads SNHLY; CDR2 reads FYNNEI. Trimming cost V 4 bases and J 2 bases, with 5 bases left between them.

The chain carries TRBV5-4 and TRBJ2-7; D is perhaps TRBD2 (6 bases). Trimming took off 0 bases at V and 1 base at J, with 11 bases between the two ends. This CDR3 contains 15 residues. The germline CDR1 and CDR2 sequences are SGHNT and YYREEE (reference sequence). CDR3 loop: CASSLDGGFSYEQYF. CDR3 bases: TGTGCCAGCAGCTTGGACGGGGGATTTTCCTACGAGCAGTACTTC. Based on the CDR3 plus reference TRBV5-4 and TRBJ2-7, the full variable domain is ETGVTQSPTHLIKTRGQQVTLRCSSQSGHNTVSWYQQALGQGPQFIFQYYREEENGRGNFPPRFSGLQFPNYSSELNVNALELDDSALYLCASSLDGGFSYEQYFGPGTRLTVT.

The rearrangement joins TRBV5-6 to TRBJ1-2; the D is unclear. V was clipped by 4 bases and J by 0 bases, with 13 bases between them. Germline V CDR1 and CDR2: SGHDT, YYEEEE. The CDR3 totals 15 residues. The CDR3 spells CASSPLQSSNYGYTF. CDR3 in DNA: TGTGCCAGCAGCCCTTTACAGTCTTCTAACTATGGCTACACCTTC.

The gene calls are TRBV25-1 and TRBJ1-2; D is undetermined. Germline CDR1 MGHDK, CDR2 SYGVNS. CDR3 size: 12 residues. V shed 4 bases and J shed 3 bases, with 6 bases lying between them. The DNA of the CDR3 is TGTGCCAGCAGTGGCGACTACTATGGCTACACCTTC. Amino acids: CASSGDYYGYTF.